This T cell receptor (beta chain) emerged from a study of Graves' ophthalmopathy and Graves' hyperthyroidism. On this clonotype itself: Its specificity is unknown.

Using RNA transcripts, the TCR beta CDR3 regions were amplified. Second-round multiplex PCR came after a first-round RT-PCR that employed HTBI primers. TCRdb reprocessed the multiplex PCR reads via MiXCR and lists one record per CDR3 protein. This sample yields roughly 700,000 distinct CDR3 sequences, of which 35% to 50% are seen a single time; roughly 46% belongs to the top ten. Clinical symptoms, serum thyroxine, TRAb, thyroid ultrasound and orbital computed tomography determined diagnosis. Study-wide points: Blood contained most expanded thyroid clonotypes exceeding 0.001 frequency. Sensitivity reached roughly 71% and specificity about 73% when the model predicted ophthalmopathy progression.

In germline, CDR1 is MNHEY, CDR2 SVGAGI. The V end was cut by 9 bases, the J end by 6 bases, with 21 bases between. The length of the CDR3 is 14 residues. Sequencing was carried out using peripheral blood. The chain recombines TRBV6-5 with TRBJ2-7, with a weak D call TRBD1 (7 bases). The sequence came from an adult man with Graves' ophthalmopathy. CDR3 bases: TGTGCCAGTCAGGCGCGGGACAGCCTTCTCGAGCAGTACTTC. It is translated as CASQARDSLLEQYF.